This entry lists 17 T cell receptor beta chains sequenced from one sample in a study of T cell responses to AZD1222 COVID-19 vaccine (TCRdb year 2021). Library method: the immunoSEQ multiplex PCR assay. TCRdb took this table from immuneACCESS and kept in-frame rearrangements with V and J called. Such tables lack part of the clones; where checked against another copy, unresolved V genes explain under half of the gap, and the rest is unexplained. This sample lists about 220,000 clones; more than 85% were detected once. The ten most abundant clones make up approximately 1% of the sample. The time point label of this sample denotes: baseline before first vaccination. Explained via the paper, the treatment or condition label denotes: meningococcal conjugate vaccine given as trial control. This material consisted of peripheral blood, taken on day 0 of MenACWY control vaccination. The source is an adult in good health.

The gene calls are TRBV9 and TRBJ1-5, with TRBD1 matching 10 bases. Germline CDR1 is SGDLS and CDR2 is YYNGEE. This CDR3 is built from 15 residues. Trimming took 3 bases from V and 6 from J; bases not matched to a gene: 6. The CDR3 DNA follows: TGTGCCAGCAGCGGAACGGGACAGGGGATTCAGCCCCAGCATTTT. Translating gives CASSGTGQGIQPQHF.

This clone was seen more than once but under ten times. The V gene is TRBV18, the J gene TRBJ1-1, with TRBD1 as a possible D gene (5 bases). The germline V gene has CDR1 KGHSH and CDR2 LQKENI. The CDR3 has 16 amino acids. Trimming removed 2 bases from V and 4 bases from J, with 17 bases in between. The CDR3 coding sequence is TGTGCCAGCTCACCAGGGACCATCGGGGGGGGCACTGAAGCTTTCTTT. Amino acids: CASSPGTIGGGTEAFF.

The chain uses TRBV7-2 and TRBJ2-6; D call uncertain. Trimming took 4 bases from V and 0 from J, leaving 4 bases between them. CDR1 and CDR2 from the germline V gene are SGHTA and FQGNSA. The CDR3 sequence is 14 residues long. The CDR3 sequence is CASSSNSGANVLTF. In DNA form, the CDR3 reads TGTGCCAGCAGCTCGAACTCTGGGGCCAACGTCCTGACTTTC.

This rearrangement joins TRBV18 to TRBJ1-4, with 8 bases fitting TRBD1. Germline CDR1 KGHSH, CDR2 LQKENI. The CDR3 sequence is 15 residues long. The J segment lost 2 bases and the V segment lost 3 bases, leaving 2 bases of the junction unmatched. The CDR3 DNA reads as TGTGCCAGCTCACCGGGACAGGTCACTAATGAAAAACTGTTTTTT. Amino acids: CASSPGQVTNEKLFF.

The V and J genes are TRBV30 and TRBJ2-3, with D possibly being TRBD1 (5 bases). The CDR3 is 14 amino acids. Germline CDR1 GTSNPN, CDR2 SVGIG (reference sequence). Between the trimmed V and J ends, which lost 0 bases and 2 bases, there was a span of 9 bases. CDR3 amino acids: CAWSVGRATDTQYF. The CDR3, as DNA: TGTGCCTGGAGTGTGGGCAGGGCCACAGATACGCAGTATTTT.

V and J are TRBV6-5 and TRBJ2-6; the D gene is possibly TRBD2 (5 bases). Germline assignment: CDR1 MNHEY and CDR2 SVGAGI. The CDR3 runs 16 residues. With 0 bases removed from V and 1 base from J, the gap between germline ends came to 7 bases. The CDR3 here is CASSYSRASGANVLTF. CDR3 DNA: TGTGCCAGCAGTTACTCGAGGGCTTCTGGGGCCAACGTCCTGACTTTC.

The chain uses TRBV30 and TRBJ1-6; D is undetermined. There are 15 residues in the CDR3. Germline V lookup: CDR1 GTSNPN, CDR2 SVGIG (reference sequence). Trimming took 4 bases from V and 1 from J, leaving 11 bases between them. The CDR3 here is CAWTGVGSYNSPLHF. In nucleotides, the CDR3 is TGTGCCTGGACAGGCGTCGGGTCCTATAATTCACCCCTCCACTTT.

V usage is TRBV29-1 and J usage is TRBJ1-3; 7 nucleotides align to TRBD1. V shed 7 bases, J shed 2 bases, and the junction held 8 bases outside the gene matches. CDR3 length: 14 amino acids. In germline, CDR1 is SQVTM, CDR2 ANQGSEA. The chain's CDR3 is CSANRQGAGNTIYF. DNA for the CDR3: TGCAGCGCCAACCGCCAGGGGGCTGGAAACACCATATATTTT.

The chain employs TRBV2 and TRBJ2-3; 7 nucleotides line up with TRBD1. V lost 3 bases to trimming and J lost 2 bases; unmatched junction nucleotides: 5. CDR3 size: 15 residues. The V gene's germline CDR1 is SNHLY and CDR2 FYNNEI. The DNA of the CDR3 is TGTGCCAGCAGTGAGGACAGGTTATCCACAGATACGCAGTATTTT. Translated: CASSEDRLSTDTQYF.

The gene calls are TRBV30 and TRBJ2-6; 8 bases are shared with TRBD1. The trim removed 5 bases at V and 3 bases at J, leaving 3 bases unmatched. CDR1 and CDR2 from the germline V gene are GTSNPN and SVGIG (reference sequence). The CDR3 has 14 residues. CDR3 in DNA: TGTGCCTGGGACAGGGGATTTGGGGCCAACGTCCTGACTTTC. It yields the protein CAWDRGFGANVLTF.

The chain couples TRBV7-8 to TRBJ1-5; no firm D call. Germline CDR1 SGHVS, CDR2 FQNEAQ. The CDR3 spans 14 residues. The V end lost 1 base, the J end lost 2 bases, and 6 bases lay between the germline ends. The CDR3: CASSLGQGNQPQHF. The CDR3 DNA is TGTGCCAGCAGCTTAGGGCAGGGCAATCAGCCCCAGCATTTT.

Here the CDR3 reads CASSLAPAGGLGLQNTIYF. Here the CDR3 DNA reads TGTGCCAGCAGCTTAGCGCCGGCAGGGGGTTTAGGTCTGCAAAACACCATATATTTT. The J gene is TRBJ1-3, the V gene TRBV7-8; 7 bases align to TRBD1. Losses at the gene ends were 0 bases for V and 6 bases for J; bases not matched to a gene: 17. This CDR3 contains 19 residues. The germline gives CDR1 SGHVS, CDR2 FQNEAQ.

V is TRBV5-4 and J is TRBJ1-2; 7 bases match TRBD1. Germline V gene sequence: CDR1 SGHNT, CDR2 YYREEE (reference sequence). V dropped 3 bases and J dropped 4; count of bases not matched to a gene: 9. This CDR3 has 15 amino acids. CDR3 sequence: CASSSATGTLYGYTF. The CDR3 nucleotides are TGTGCCAGCAGCTCGGCGACAGGGACCCTCTATGGCTACACCTTC.

The sample holds one count of this clone. The genes are TRBV3-1 (or the pseudogene TRBV3-2) and TRBJ1-6; 9 nucleotides align to TRBD1. The junction had 4 bases not matched to a gene; V was cut back by 2 bases and J by 8 bases. CDR3 size: 15 residues. Germline CDR1 LGHDT, CDR2 YNNKEL (reference sequence). This chain's CDR3 is CASSQRGTGYSPLHF. As DNA, the CDR3 is TGTGCCAGCAGCCAAAGGGGGACAGGGTATTCACCCCTCCACTTT.

This chain joins TRBV7-2 and TRBJ1-3; 8 bases are a match to TRBD1. The junction had 0 bases not matched to a gene; V was cut back by 1 base and J by 1 base. Germline values: CDR1 SGHTA, CDR2 FQGNSA. The CDR3 has 15 amino acids. The chain's CDR3 is CASSLDRGSGNTIYF. The CDR3 nucleotides read TGTGCCAGCAGCTTAGACAGGGGGTCTGGAAACACCATATATTTT. The variable domain in full, completed from reference TRBV7-2 and TRBJ1-3, reads GAGVSQSPSNKVTEKGKDVELRCDPISGHTALYWYRQSLGQGLEFLIYFQGNSAPDKSGLPSDRFSAERTGGSVSTLTIQRTQQEDSAVYLCASSLDRGSGNTIYFGEGSWLTVV.

The gene calls are TRBV9 and TRBJ1-6; D gene uncertain. From germline, CDR1 is SGDLS and CDR2 YYNGEE. V dropped 1 base and J dropped 8 bases, with 10 bases sitting between them. The CDR3 length is 14 residues. The CDR3 loop reads CASSVSPWDSPLHF. The CDR3 nucleotides are TGTGCCAGCAGCGTAAGCCCCTGGGATTCACCCCTCCACTTT.

The DNA for the CDR3 is TGTGCCAGCAGCCCTGAGGCCGCGGGTGGTGAAGCTTTCTTT. Its protein product is CASSPEAAGGEAFF. The rearrangement joins TRBV3-1 (or the pseudogene TRBV3-2) to TRBJ1-1; no reliable D call. The CDR3 sequence is 14 residues long. Germline assignment: CDR1 LGHDT and CDR2 YNNKEL (reference sequence). Trimming removed 4 bases at V and 7 bases at J, with 16 bases between.